Each of the 22 T cell receptor beta chains below was sequenced from the same sample in a study of blood T cell repertoires in COVID-19. Data came from immunoSEQ multiplex PCR; TCRdb stores just in-frame clones and leaves some out. Among about 270,000 clones listed, roughly nine tenths were seen once. Sequenced sample: peripheral blood. These receptors all stem from a man between 50 and 59 years old with acute or convalescent COVID-19.

This clone was seen a few times. This chain connects TRBV11-2 to TRBJ1-1; D may be TRBD1 (6 bases). V gave up 5 bases and J gave up 5 bases, with 15 bases separating them. CDR3 size: 14 residues. Germline-derived CDR1 and CDR2 are SGHAT and FQNNGV. CDR3 amino acids: CASSGWGGKTEAFF. The CDR3 nucleotides read TGTGCCAGCAGCGGTTGGGGGGGCAAAACTGAAGCTTTCTTT. Together with reference TRBV11-2 and TRBJ1-1, the CDR3 gives the full variable domain: EAGVAQSPRYKIIEKRQSVAFWCNPISGHATLYWYQQILGQGPKLLIQFQNNGVVDDSQLPKDRFSAERLKGVDSTLKIQPAKLEDSAVYLCASSGWGGKTEAFFGQGTRLTVV.

The chain couples TRBV7-2 to TRBJ2-1; D possibly corresponds to TRBD1 (6 bases). V lost 5 bases and J lost 4, with 21 bases in between. Germline CDR1 SGHTA, CDR2 FQGNSA. This CDR3 is built from 17 residues. The CDR3 reads CASSLGQSLGPYNEQFF. CDR3 sequence (DNA): TGTGCCAGCAGCCTCGGACAGTCCTTGGGGCCTTACAATGAGCAGTTCTTC.

The V and J genes are TRBV5-4 and TRBJ2-5; tentatively, D is TRBD2 (6 bases). Germline V CDR1 and CDR2: SGHNT, YYREEE (reference sequence). CDR3 length equals 14 residues. V was shortened by 4 bases and J by 8 bases, with 18 bases between the two germline ends. In DNA, the CDR3 is TGTGCCAGCAGCCCCCTTGCGGGGCCCGAAACCCAGTACTTC. Protein product: CASSPLAGPETQYF.

The table lists this clone with a count of one. CDR3 protein: CASSYQGNSPLHF. CDR3 nucleotides: TGTGCCAGCAGTTACCAGGGGAATTCACCCCTCCACTTT. The chain employs TRBV6-5 and TRBJ1-6, with D possibly being TRBD1 (6 bases). This CDR3 spans 13 amino acids. Per the germline V gene, CDR1 is MNHEY and CDR2 is SVGAGI. With 2 bases removed from V and 7 bases from J, the gap between germline ends came to 6 bases.

This chain connects TRBV29-1 to TRBJ2-1; 8 bases are shared with TRBD1. Germline lookup yields CDR1 SQVTM and CDR2 ANQGSEA. The V gene end was trimmed by 8 bases and the J gene end by 7 bases; junction bases not matched to a gene: 7. The CDR3 has 12 residues. CDR3 region: CSTGQGSNEQFF. The CDR3 DNA reads TGCAGCACCGGACAGGGTAGTAATGAGCAGTTCTTC.

V gene TRBV3-1 (or the pseudogene TRBV3-2) combines with J gene TRBJ2-5, with 14 bases lining up with TRBD2. From germline, CDR1 is LGHDT and CDR2 YNNKEL (reference sequence). Losses at the gene ends were 10 bases for V and 3 bases for J; bases not matched to a gene: 13. The CDR3 consists of 17 residues. CDR3 loop: CATGLAGGWPQKETQYF. In DNA, the CDR3 is TGTGCCACCGGACTAGCGGGGGGCTGGCCCCAGAAAGAGACCCAGTACTTC.

The rearrangement links TRBV18 to TRBJ2-1, with unresolved D. This CDR3 has 13 residues. V lost 0 bases and J lost 8, with 8 bases in between. CDR1 and CDR2 (germline): KGHSH, LQKENI. CDR3 amino acids: CASSPPMGDEQFF. CDR3 sequence (DNA): TGTGCCAGCTCACCACCGATGGGCGATGAGCAGTTCTTC.

The chain links TRBV21-1 to TRBJ1-1; no check of the table's D call, TRBD1, against the DNA was made. TRBV21-1 is tagged as a pseudogene. The CDR3 has 17 amino acids. CDR3 in amino acids: CASTFPGQEILNTEAFF. The CDR3 region has the DNA TGTGCCAGCACCTTCCCGGGACAGGAGATTTTGAACACTGAAGCTTTCTTT.

V gene TRBV3-1 (or the pseudogene TRBV3-2) combines with J gene TRBJ2-5, with D perhaps TRBD2 (5 bases). Germline CDR1 reads LGHDT; CDR2 reads YNNKEL (reference sequence). CDR3 length equals 16 residues. The V and J ends lost 4 bases and 4 bases respectively, with 19 bases between them. CDR3 residues: CASSPRDAPERETQYF. CDR3 bases: TGTGCCAGCAGCCCGAGGGATGCCCCCGAGAGAGAGACCCAGTACTTC.

This chain uses TRBV6-5 with TRBJ2-3; D is uncertain. Germline V gives CDR1 MNHEY, CDR2 SVGAGI. This CDR3 is 15 amino acids long. V lost 7 bases and J lost 2, with 16 bases in between. The CDR3 DNA follows: TGTGCCAGCACCCAATCAAACAGAGACACAGATACGCAGTATTTT. Translated, it gives CASTQSNRDTDTQYF.

The chain recombines TRBV5-1 with TRBJ1-1; TRBD1 might be the D (5 bases). V was shortened by 1 base and J by 2 bases, with 12 bases between the two germline ends. Germline V gene data show CDR1 as SGHRS and CDR2 as YFSETQ. The CDR3 is 15 amino acids. The CDR3 DNA sequence: TGCGCCAGCAGCTTGTGGCCCAGGGCAAACACTGAAGCTTTCTTT. It translates to CASSLWPRANTEAFF.

The rearrangement links TRBV11-1 to TRBJ1-1; D is undetermined. Germline V gene lookup returns CDR1 SGHAT and CDR2 FQDESV (reference sequence). This CDR3 has 12 residues. V was pared by 5 bases and J by 8 bases, with 12 bases between. DNA for the CDR3: TGTGCCAGCAGCCCACGTCCCGCGGAAGCTTTCTTT. It specifies CASSPRPAEAFF.

This chain uses TRBV30 with TRBJ2-3, with TRBD2 identical over 7 bases. V trimming: 5 bases; J trimming: 1 base; junction bases outside the gene matches: 3. Germline-derived CDR1 and CDR2 are GTSNPN and SVGIG (reference sequence). This CDR3 contains 13 residues. The CDR3 loop reads CAWGRAGTDTQYF. For the CDR3, the DNA is TGTGCCTGGGGGAGGGCAGGCACAGATACGCAGTATTTT.

The chain recombines TRBV4-2 with TRBJ1-5; D not certain. Germline lookup yields CDR1 LGHNA and CDR2 YNFKEQ. The CDR3 spans 15 residues. V was trimmed by 0 bases and J by 7 bases, leaving 13 bases between them. CDR3 sequence: CASSQDSGRGQPQHF. CDR3 DNA: TGTGCCAGCAGCCAAGATTCGGGGAGAGGGCAGCCCCAGCATTTT.

The chain recombines TRBV5-4 with TRBJ2-5; 9 bases are a match to TRBD1. Germline V gene sequence: CDR1 SGHNT, CDR2 YYREEE (reference sequence). Trimming cost V 6 bases and J 4 bases; bases outside gene matches: 19. The CDR3 has 18 amino acids. CDR3 sequence reads: CASKPSLLPGTGSETQYF. The CDR3 DNA sequence: TGTGCCAGCAAGCCTTCCCTTTTGCCCGGGACAGGGTCAGAGACCCAGTACTTC.

Written as DNA, the CDR3 is TGTGCCAGCAGCTTGGTAGGGGCAGACTATGGCTACACCTTC. Amino acids: CASSLVGADYGYTF. This chain connects TRBV5-6 to TRBJ1-2; D is perhaps TRBD1 (5 bases). In germline, CDR1 is SGHDT, CDR2 YYEEEE. CDR3 length: 14 residues. Trimming removed 0 bases at V and 3 bases at J, with 9 bases between.

The chain recombines TRBV19 with TRBJ2-6, with a weak D call TRBD2 (6 bases). The CDR3 sequence is 17 residues long. CDR1 and CDR2 (germline): LNHDA, SQIVND (reference sequence). Trimming pared 4 bases from V and 1 base from J, leaving 14 bases between. The CDR3 bases are TGTGCCAGTAGTAGGGAGGCCTACGCATCTGGGGCCAACGTCCTGACTTTC. Amino acids: CASSREAYASGANVLTF.

V usage is TRBV30 and J usage is TRBJ2-7, with 8 bases lining up with TRBD2. The ends lost 5 bases at V and 7 bases at J; junction bases unmatched: 13. There are 14 residues in the CDR3. Germline V gene lookup returns CDR1 GTSNPN and CDR2 SVGIG (reference sequence). In DNA form, the CDR3 reads TGTGCCTGGGCATCGGGAGGGGCGCCGCGGGAGCAGTACTTC. This sequence encodes CAWASGGAPREQYF.

The rearrangement joins TRBV5-1 to TRBJ1-2; D is uncertain. V lost 0 bases and J 3 bases, leaving 15 bases between the germline ends. Per the germline V gene, CDR1 is SGHRS and CDR2 is YFSETQ. The CDR3 length is 16 residues. The CDR3 is CASSLATGYGDYGYTF. In DNA, the CDR3 is TGCGCCAGCAGCTTGGCCACCGGATACGGAGACTATGGCTACACCTTC.

The chain has TRBV5-6 and TRBJ2-3, with 11 bases lining up with TRBD2. V lost 0 bases, J lost 5 bases, and 8 bases stayed unmatched. CDR3 length: 17 residues. The germline gives CDR1 SGHDT, CDR2 YYEEEE. The CDR3 loop is CASSLAGLAGGKDTQYF. Written as DNA, the CDR3 is TGTGCCAGCAGCTTGGCCGGGCTAGCGGGGGGAAAAGATACGCAGTATTTT.

The rearrangement links TRBV7-9 to TRBJ2-1, with D perhaps matching TRBD2 (5 bases). The CDR3 is 14 residues long. The germline V and J ends were trimmed by 5 bases and 4 bases, with 12 bases remaining between them. Per the germline V gene, CDR1 is SEHNR and CDR2 is FQNEAQ (reference sequence). The CDR3 nucleotides are TGTGCCAGCAGCCTACTAGGGTCTTACAATGAGCAGTTCTTC. This gives the protein CASSLLGSYNEQFF. The full variable domain, with the rest looked up from reference TRBV7-9 and TRBJ2-1, is DTGVSQNPRHKITKRGQNVTFRCDPISEHNRLYWYRQTLGQGPEFLTYFQNEAQLEKSRLLSDRFSAERPKGSFSTLEIQRTEQGDSAMYLCASSLLGSYNEQFFGPGTRLTVL.

This chain uses TRBV3-1 (or the pseudogene TRBV3-2) with TRBJ1-1, with D tentatively TRBD1 (6 bases). Trimming cost V 4 bases and J 3 bases, with 18 bases left between them. CDR3 length: 16 amino acids. CDR1 LGHDT and CDR2 YNNKEL come from the germline V gene (reference sequence). DNA of the CDR3: TGTGCCAGCAGCCCCCGCGGGGGGCGCCTGGACACTGAAGCTTTCTTT. It yields the protein CASSPRGGRLDTEAFF.